This TCR beta chain was documented in a study of radiotherapy plus CTLA-4 blockade in lung cancer. Whole-study results and caveats: Increased serum interferon-beta after radiation also reportedly predicted response strongly.

A word on this clone: No antigen is known for it.

Repertoires were generated with immunoSEQ multiplex PCR, while TCRdb's copy carries only in-frame clones and drops some. The sample holds roughly 45,000 clones, almost 65% seen once. The study treated chemo-refractory metastatic non-small-cell lung cancer patients with focal radiation plus ipilimumab CTLA-4 blockade. Trimming shortened V by 1 base and J by 0 bases, and 10 bases separated the two germline ends. Germline V CDR1 and CDR2: SGHAT, FQNNGV. This CDR3 region has 15 residues. The TCR comes from a human donor with non-small cell lung cancer who had a partial response to radiotherapy plus ipilimumab. This chain links TRBV11-2 with TRBJ2-7; D is possibly TRBD2 (6 bases). Sequenced material: peripheral blood, taken from a patient treated with radiotherapy plus ipilimumab. The DNA of the CDR3 is TGTGCCAGCAGCTTAGTTAGCGGAAGCTCCTACGAGCAGTACTTC. Amino acid sequence: CASSLVSGSSYEQYF. Based on the CDR3 plus reference TRBV11-2 and TRBJ2-7, the full variable domain is EAGVAQSPRYKIIEKRQSVAFWCNPISGHATLYWYQQILGQGPKLLIQFQNNGVVDDSQLPKDRFSAERLKGVDSTLKIQPAKLEDSAVYLCASSLVSGSSYEQYFGPGTRLTVT.